This T cell receptor beta chain was sequenced in a study of T cells after yellow fever vaccination. Regarding the study as a whole: Subsequent booster samples again held most clones from primary vaccination (just under 98% CD4, approximately 86% CD8).

The authors made TCR cDNA by 5'RACE template switching, adding a universal primer site and UMIs. MiXCR, run by TCRdb on the 5' RACE reads, gives a single entry per CDR3 protein. The sample lists about 330,000 distinct CDR3 sequences, around 6.8% occurring once. This clonotype was seen a handful of times. Its antigen is unknown. The CDR3 has 15 amino acids. The germline V gene has CDR1 LNHDA and CDR2 SQIVND (reference sequence). The V segment lost 5 bases and the J segment 1 base; nucleotides outside the gene matches: 6. Sequences were derived from PBMCs, sampled around 45 days after the first yellow fever vaccination. The clonotype was recovered from a man aged 18 to 29 who received the YFV17D yellow fever vaccine. The genes are TRBV19 and TRBJ1-1, with 8 bases lining up with TRBD1. The CDR3 protein is CASSDHRGTNTEAFF. In nucleotides, the CDR3 is TGTGCCAGTAGTGATCACAGGGGGACGAACACTGAAGCTTTCTTT.